The T cell receptor beta chain under discussion was sequenced for a study of T cell changes during pregnancy in multiple sclerosis. The assay was immunoSEQ multiplex PCR, and TCRdb's table has in-frame clones only and misses some. The data contain tens of thousands of clones, around 93% of them singletons. The CDR3 contains 14 residues. Trimming took off 0 bases at V and 6 bases at J, with 11 bases between the two ends. Per germline, CDR1 KGHSH and CDR2 LQKENI. The chain recombines TRBV18 with TRBJ2-5, with no clear D. This sample comprised peripheral blood, obtained in the second trimester of pregnancy. This TCR was sampled from a female donor in good health, enrolled as a control in a pregnancy study. CDR3 protein: CASSPPSEEKTQYF. The CDR3 DNA sequence: TGTGCCAGCTCACCACCGTCAGAGGAGAAGACCCAGTACTTC.